Below are 5 T cell receptor beta chains sequenced from a single sample in a study of T cells in Graves' hyperthyroidism and ophthalmopathy. TCR beta CDR3 regions were amplified from RNA transcripts. The study used the HTBI primer set for a first-round RT-PCR of the TCR CDR3. TCRdb re-called the multiplex PCR reads through MiXCR, storing one row per CDR3 protein. The data show under 650,000 distinct CDR3 sequences, roughly 16% seen once. Sequencing was done on a sample of blood. Every receptor here comes from a woman in her twenties or thirties with Graves' hyperthyroidism.

This clonotype was detected many times. The chain couples TRBV2 to TRBJ1-1; D is perhaps TRBD1 (5 bases). The germline gives CDR1 SNHLY, CDR2 FYNNEI. Trimming shortened V by 2 bases and J by 3 bases, and 10 bases separated the two germline ends. The CDR3 covers 14 residues. The CDR3 coding sequence is TGTGCCAGCAGTGAATCTCGGGGGTACACTGAAGCTTTCTTT. Its protein product is CASSESRGYTEAFF.

The chain uses TRBV9 and TRBJ1-2, with TRBD1 identical over 8 bases. The CDR3 runs to 18 residues. With V trimmed by 0 bases and J by 2 bases, 12 bases remained unmatched. Germline CDR1 is SGDLS and CDR2 is YYNGEE. The CDR3 spells CASSVGVTGERGNYGYTF. As DNA, the CDR3 is TGTGCCAGCAGCGTAGGGGTGACAGGGGAGAGGGGGAACTATGGCTACACCTTC.

J is TRBJ2-1 and V is TRBV28; the D gene could be TRBD1 or TRBD2 (5 bases each). From germline, CDR1 is MDHEN and CDR2 SYDVKM. The CDR3 is 18 residues long. The V end was cut by 5 bases, the J end by 0 bases, with 20 bases between. The CDR3 loop is CASSDPRTGTGSYNEQFF. The CDR3 DNA is TGTGCCAGCAGTGACCCTAGAACCGGGACCGGCTCCTACAATGAGCAGTTCTTC. Together with reference TRBV28 and TRBJ2-1, the CDR3 gives the full variable domain: DVKVTQSSRYLVKRTGEKVFLECVQDMDHENMFWYRQDPGLGLRLIYFSYDVKMKEKGDIPEGYSVSREKKERFSLILESASTNQTSMYLCASSDPRTGTGSYNEQFFGPGTRLTVL.

This clonotype occurred once. This rearrangement joins TRBV2 to TRBJ1-6; a possible D gene is TRBD1 (5 bases). This CDR3 is 17 amino acids long. Per germline, CDR1 SNHLY and CDR2 FYNNEI. V lost 4 bases and J lost 5, with 18 bases in between. CDR3 amino acids: CASSGVRVGDHNSPLHF. DNA of the CDR3: TGTGCCAGCAGTGGTGTACGAGTTGGGGACCATAATTCACCCCTCCACTTT.

This sequence joins TRBV6-1 and TRBJ1-5, with D uncertain. Germline lookup yields CDR1 MNHNS and CDR2 SASEGT. The CDR3 runs to 13 residues. The V and J ends lost 5 bases and 4 bases respectively, with 9 bases between them. The CDR3 DNA reads TGTGCCAGCAGTAGGACGGTAAATCAGCCCCAGCATTTT. Amino acids: CASSRTVNQPQHF.